The subject of this entry is one T cell receptor (beta chain). Healthy HIV-negative adults without recent acute infections or vaccinations served as donors. The V gene lost 6 bases and the J gene lost 4 bases, with 16 bases spanning the gap. Germline assignment: CDR1 KGHSH and CDR2 LQKENI. The CDR3 contains 14 residues. The data were produced by immunoSEQ multiplex PCR, yet TCRdb's version contains in-frame clones alone and is incomplete. The sample contains around 2.5 million clones, more than 85% of which appear only once. This record comes from a study of shared clonotypes between healthy human individuals.

The sequence was obtained from a young man in good health. Some clones in this sample may be carry-over from other donors' samples. This rearrangement joins TRBV18 to TRBJ2-7; the D gene is possibly TRBD1 (6 bases). The material sequenced was naive CD4+ T cells from PBMCs. Subset indicated: CD45RA+ positively selected. The CDR3 region is CASSEQGTGYEQYF. The CDR3 nucleotides read TGTGCCAGCTCCGAACAGGGAACGGGTTACGAGCAGTACTTC.